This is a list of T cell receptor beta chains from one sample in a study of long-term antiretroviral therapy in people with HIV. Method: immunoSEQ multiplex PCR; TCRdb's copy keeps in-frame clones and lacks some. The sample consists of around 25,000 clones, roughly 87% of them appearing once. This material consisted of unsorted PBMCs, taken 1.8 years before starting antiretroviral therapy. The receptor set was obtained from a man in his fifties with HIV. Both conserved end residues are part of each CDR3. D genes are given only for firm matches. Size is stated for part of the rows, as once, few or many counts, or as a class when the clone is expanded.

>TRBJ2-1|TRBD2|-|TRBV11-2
CASSSQVTTGTSGNEQFF
TGTGCCAGCAGCTCCCAAGTCACGACCGGGACTAGTGGAAATGAGCAGTTCTTC
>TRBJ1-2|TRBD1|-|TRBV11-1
CASSGQGPGYTF
TGTGCCAGCTCGGGACAGGGGCCTGGCTACACCTTC
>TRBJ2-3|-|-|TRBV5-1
CASSFVGSDTQYF
TGCGCCAGCAGCTTTGTGGGTTCGGATACGCAGTATTTT
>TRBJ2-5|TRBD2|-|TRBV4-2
CASSQRAGPQETQYF
TGTGCCAGCAGCCAGCGAGCGGGGCCCCAAGAGACCCAGTACTTC
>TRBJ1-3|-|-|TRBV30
CAWSVKGPTGNTIYF
TGTGCCTGGAGTGTCAAGGGTCCCACTGGAAACACCATATATTTT
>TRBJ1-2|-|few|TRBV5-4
CASSPDDGYGYTF
TGTGCCAGCAGCCCTGACGATGGCTATGGCTACACCTTC
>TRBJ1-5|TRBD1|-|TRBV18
CASSPTGGGNQPQHF
TGTGCCAGCTCACCCACAGGGGGCGGGAATCAGCCCCAGCATTTT
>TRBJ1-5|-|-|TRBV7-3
CASSPRYSNQPQHF
TGTGCCAGCAGCCCCAGGTATAGCAATCAGCCCCAGCATTTT
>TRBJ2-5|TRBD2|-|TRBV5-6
CASSTWTSRRETQYF
TGTGCCAGCAGCACATGGACTAGCCGGCGAGAGACCCAGTACTTC
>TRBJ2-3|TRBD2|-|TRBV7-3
CASSSSGGTDTQYF
TGTGCCAGCAGCTCCAGCGGGGGCACAGATACGCAGTATTTT
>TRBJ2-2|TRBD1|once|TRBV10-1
CASSEWDRNTGELFF
TGCGCCAGCAGTGAGTGGGACAGGAACACCGGGGAGCTGTTTTTT
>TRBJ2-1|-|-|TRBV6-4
CASSDSSAGRNEQFF
TGTGCCAGCAGTGACTCGAGCGCAGGAAGAAATGAGCAGTTCTTC
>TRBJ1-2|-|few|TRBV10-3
CAALLAANYGYTF
TGTGCCGCCTTGCTGGCTGCTAACTATGGCTACACCTTC
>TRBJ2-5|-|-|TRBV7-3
CASSPHLGAEGGETQYF
TGTGCCAGCAGCCCCCATCTTGGAGCTGAGGGAGGAGAGACCCAGTACTTC
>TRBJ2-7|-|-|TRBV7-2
CASSWQGSSYEQYF
TGTGCCAGCAGCTGGCAGGGAAGCTCCTACGAGCAGTACTTC
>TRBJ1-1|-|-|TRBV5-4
CASRPFQGAEAFF
TGTGCCAGCCGTCCCTTCCAAGGGGCTGAAGCTTTCTTT
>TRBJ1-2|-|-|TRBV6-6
CASSYGEGPQEGYTF
TGTGCCAGCAGTTACGGGGAGGGGCCGCAGGAAGGCTACACCTTC
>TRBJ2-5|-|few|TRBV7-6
CASSRVRQETQYF
TGTGCCAGCAGTCGGGTCAGGCAAGAGACCCAGTACTTC
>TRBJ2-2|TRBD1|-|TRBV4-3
CASSQGRQGAGELFF
TGCGCCAGCAGCCAAGGGAGACAGGGGGCCGGGGAGCTGTTTTTT
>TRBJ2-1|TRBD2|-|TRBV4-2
CASSQVSAGGSYNEQFF
TGTGCCAGCAGCCAAGTATCAGCCGGGGGGTCCTACAATGAGCAGTTCTTC
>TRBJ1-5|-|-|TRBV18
CASSQGGSNQPQHF
TGTGCCAGCTCCCAGGGAGGTAGCAATCAGCCCCAGCATTTT
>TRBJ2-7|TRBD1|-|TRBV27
CASSYGTGTYEQYF
TGTGCCAGCAGTTACGGGACAGGGACCTACGAGCAGTACTTC
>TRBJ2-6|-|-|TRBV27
CASSPSLSGANVLTF
TGTGCCAGCAGTCCCAGCCTATCTGGGGCCAACGTCCTGACTTTC
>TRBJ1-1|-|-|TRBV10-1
CASRGAGTPEMNTEAFF
TGCGCCAGCAGAGGGGCCGGGACACCCGAAATGAACACTGAAGCTTTCTTT
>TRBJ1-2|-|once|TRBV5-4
CASSLGRGNYGYTF
TGTGCCAGCAGCTTGGGAAGGGGGAACTATGGCTACACCTTC
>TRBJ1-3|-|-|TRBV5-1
CASTSTGSSGNTIYF
TGCGCCAGCACGTCAACAGGGTCCTCGGGAAACACCATATATTTT
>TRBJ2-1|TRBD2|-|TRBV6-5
CASSPAGLLYNEQFF
TGTGCCAGCAGCCCAGCGGGGTTGTTGTACAATGAGCAGTTCTTC
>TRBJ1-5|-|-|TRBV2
CATRQAYSNQPQHF
TGTGCCACCAGACAGGCCTATAGCAATCAGCCCCAGCATTTT
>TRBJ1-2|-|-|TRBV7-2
CASSLGGKVGYTF
TGTGCCAGCAGCTTAGGAGGGAAAGTAGGCTACACCTTC
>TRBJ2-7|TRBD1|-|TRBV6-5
CASSNRQGSYEQYF
TGTGCCAGCAGTAACCGACAGGGTTCCTACGAGCAGTACTTC
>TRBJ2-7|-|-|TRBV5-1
CASSLGSSFTYEQYF
TGCGCCAGCAGCTTGGGCTCTTCCTTTACCTACGAGCAGTACTTC
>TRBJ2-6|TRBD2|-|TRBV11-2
CASSFRGAGANVLTF
TGTGCCAGCAGCTTTCGGGGGGCTGGGGCCAACGTCCTGACTTTC
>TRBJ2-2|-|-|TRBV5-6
CASSLYRDTGELFF
TGTGCCAGCAGCTTGTACAGGGACACCGGGGAGCTGTTTTTT
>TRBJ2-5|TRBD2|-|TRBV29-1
CSVAGGWVETQYF
TGCAGCGTTGCCGGGGGGTGGGTAGAGACCCAGTACTTC